This TCR beta chain was sequenced during a study of cytomegalovirus exposure and HLA in healthy donors. Study as a whole: Clustering assigned around 77% of the roughly 370 genotyped donors to the Caucasian-associated ancestry cluster.

The CDR3 runs to 18 residues. V was clipped by 3 bases and J by 3 bases; unmatched bases: 16. Germline CDR1 WSHSY, CDR2 SAAADI. 60 Vbeta and 13 Jbeta primers were used in PCR. TCRdb keeps only in-frame clones here, not all; method: immunoSEQ multiplex PCR. The profile shows about 110,000 clones, about 80% of them singletons. This clone showed up just a few times. The source of this sequence is a woman between 50 and 59 years old in good health and CMV-seropositive. The sample was PBMCs. V gene TRBV10-2 combines with J gene TRBJ2-7; 8 positions agree with TRBD1. For the CDR3, the DNA is TGCGCCAGCAGTGACCCCACCCTGACAGGGGATAAACTCTACGAGCAGTACTTC. It yields the protein CASSDPTLTGDKLYEQYF.